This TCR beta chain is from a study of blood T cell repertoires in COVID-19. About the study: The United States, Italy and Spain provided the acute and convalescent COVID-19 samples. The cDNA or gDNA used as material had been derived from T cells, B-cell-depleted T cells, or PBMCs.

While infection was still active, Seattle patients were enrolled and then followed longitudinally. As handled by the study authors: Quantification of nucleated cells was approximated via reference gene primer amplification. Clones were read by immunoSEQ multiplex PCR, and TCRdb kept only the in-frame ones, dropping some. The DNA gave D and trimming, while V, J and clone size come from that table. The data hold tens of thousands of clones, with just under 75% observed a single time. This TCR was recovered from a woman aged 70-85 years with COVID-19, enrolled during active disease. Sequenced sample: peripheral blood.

CDR3 DNA: TGCGCCAGCAAAGGCATCCAGGGGGCGACAGGGGAGCTGTTTTTT. This codes for CASKGIQGATGELFF. The chain has TRBV5-1 and TRBJ2-2; the match to TRBD1 covers 8 bases. V shed 6 bases and J 8 bases; nucleotides not matched to a gene: 12. This CDR3 comprises 15 residues. CDR1 is SGHRS and CDR2 is YFSETQ in the germline V gene.